The 28 T cell receptor beta chains in this list originate from one sample, sequenced in a study of shared clonotypes between healthy human individuals (dated by TCRdb to 2019 to 2021). Libraries were prepared through the immunoSEQ multiplex PCR assay. The immuneACCESS repertoire file appears here via TCRdb, limited to in-frame rearrangements. These files lack a portion of the clones; in checked studies, under half of the deficit traces to unresolved V genes, and the cause of the others is not known. The sample contains hundreds of thousands of clones, roughly 91% of them found a single time. The biggest ten clones account for about 16% of the sample. Sequencing input: memory CD8+ T cells sorted from blood. Interpreted using the paper, the cell subset or site label stands for: CD45RO+ cells pooled with CCR7-negative TemRA cells. Receptors originate from a young man in good health.

This clone was seen a handful of times. The chain recombines TRBV28 with TRBJ2-5, with unresolved D. V dropped 3 bases and J dropped 6 bases, with 8 bases sitting between them. Germline V gene data show CDR1 as MDHEN and CDR2 as SYDVKM. The CDR3 spans 12 residues. CDR3 nucleotide sequence: TGTGCCAGCAGTTTTAACCCCCAGACCCAGTACTTC. Protein sequence: CASSFNPQTQYF.

The chain carries TRBV11-2 and TRBJ2-5, with 8 bases lining up with TRBD2. The CDR3 has 15 amino acids. Germline CDR1 reads SGHAT; CDR2 reads FQNNGV. V shed 5 bases, J shed 1 base, and the junction held 6 bases outside the gene matches. For the CDR3, the DNA is TGTGCCAGCAGCCCCGCGGGGGGCTTCCAAGAGACCCAGTACTTC. This codes for CASSPAGGFQETQYF.

V and J are TRBV7-9 and TRBJ2-7; 14 nucleotides line up with TRBD2. Germline V CDR1 and CDR2: SEHNR, FQNEAQ (reference sequence). The CDR3 contains 15 residues. J lost 7 bases, V lost 5 bases, and 7 bases had no gene match. The CDR3, as DNA: TGTGCCAGCAGCCCAACTGGACTAGCGGGGGGTGAGCAGTACTTC. This translates into CASSPTGLAGGEQYF.

The chain joins TRBV11-1 to TRBJ2-7, with 7 bases lining up with TRBD1. Germline V gene data show CDR1 as SGHAT and CDR2 as FQDESV (reference sequence). V lost 5 bases, J lost 4 bases, and 14 bases stayed unmatched. The CDR3 has 16 amino acids. CDR3 loop: CASSPFSGTAYYEQYF. In DNA, the CDR3 is TGTGCCAGCAGCCCGTTCTCCGGGACAGCTTATTACGAGCAGTACTTC.

V and J are TRBV19 and TRBJ1-1; D gene unclear. The germline V and J ends were trimmed by 6 bases and 8 bases, with 10 bases remaining between them. The CDR3 length is 11 residues. The V gene's germline CDR1 is LNHDA and CDR2 SQIVND (reference sequence). CDR3 nucleotides: TGTGCCAGTAGAGCTACGATGGAAGCTTTCTTT. Protein sequence: CASRATMEAFF.

Regarding this clone: Different DNA sequences within this sample yield the same CDR3. The chain is built from TRBV7-9 and TRBJ2-7; TRBD1 might be the D (5 bases). Trimming removed 0 bases at V and 2 bases at J, with 11 bases between. Germline V gives CDR1 SEHNR, CDR2 FQNEAQ (reference sequence). The CDR3 is 15 amino acids. The CDR3 coding sequence is TGTGCCAGCAGCTTAGCCCAGGGCGCCGCCTACGAGCAGTACTTC. It yields the protein CASSLAQGAAYEQYF.

The table lists this clone with a count of one. This chain connects TRBV6-1 to TRBJ1-2, with a weak D call TRBD1 (6 bases). This CDR3 has 15 residues. Germline V CDR1 and CDR2: MNHNS, SASEGT. V was pared by 7 bases and J by 5 bases, with 20 bases between. CDR3 amino acids: CASNTKAGQIYGYTF. In nucleotides, the CDR3 is TGTGCCAGCAACACAAAGGCGGGACAAATATATGGCTACACCTTC.

This clone was counted once. V and J are TRBV27 and TRBJ1-5; perhaps TRBD1 as D (5 bases). Germline V gene lookup returns CDR1 MNHEY and CDR2 SMNVEV (reference sequence). Trimming took 5 bases from V and 6 from J, leaving 11 bases between them. CDR3 size: 13 residues. The CDR3 protein is CASSLGVSQPQHF. CDR3 DNA sequence: TGTGCCAGCAGTCTGGGGGTTAGTCAGCCCCAGCATTTT.

The chain carries TRBV4-3 and TRBJ1-3; D remains ambiguous. Trimming took 0 bases from V and 0 from J, leaving 12 bases between them. Germline CDR1 LGHNA, CDR2 YSLEER. The CDR3 is 17 amino acids. For the CDR3, the DNA is TGCGCCAGCAGCCAAGATCTTAGCCCCAACTCTGGAAACACCATATATTTT. This sequence encodes CASSQDLSPNSGNTIYF.

At least ten counts were recorded for this clone. The rearrangement uses TRBV2 and TRBJ1-1; 7 nucleotides match TRBD1. The CDR3 length is 15 residues. Germline CDR1 is SNHLY and CDR2 is FYNNEI. With V trimmed by 6 bases and J by 11 bases, 18 bases remained unmatched. CDR3 nucleotides: TGTGCCAGCAGCCCCGGGACAGTTCTCCCTGCCTTGGCTTTCTTT. It codes for CASSPGTVLPALAFF. The full variable domain, in which reference TRBV2 and TRBJ1-1 provide the parts outside the CDR3, is EPEVTQTPSHQVTQMGQEVILRCVPISNHLYFYWYRQILGQKVEFLVSFYNNEISEKSEIFDDQFSVERPDGSNFTLKIRSTKLEDSAMYFCASSPGTVLPALAFFGQGTRLTVV.

The chain joins TRBV28 to TRBJ2-7, with D possibly matching TRBD1 (5 bases). V was clipped by 0 bases and J by 0 bases, with 12 bases between them. This CDR3 is built from 16 residues. Germline values: CDR1 MDHEN, CDR2 SYDVKM. This CDR3 reads CASSLWAFDSSYEQYF. CDR3 sequence (DNA): TGTGCCAGCAGTTTATGGGCTTTTGACAGCTCCTACGAGCAGTACTTC.

The gene calls are TRBV7-9 and TRBJ2-7; 8 bases align to TRBD2. The CDR3 is 14 residues long. Germline values: CDR1 SEHNR, CDR2 FQNEAQ (reference sequence). J gave up 3 bases and V 4 bases, and 5 bases lay outside the gene matches. The DNA of the CDR3 is TGTGCCAGCAGCTGGACTAGCCTCAGCTACGAGCAGTACTTC. It translates to CASSWTSLSYEQYF.

This rearrangement joins TRBV10-2 to TRBJ2-7; D is undetermined. CDR1 is WSHSY and CDR2 is SAAADI in the germline V gene. The CDR3 length is 13 residues. V dropped 7 bases and J dropped 4 bases, with 14 bases sitting between them. CDR3 amino acids: CASKDPQAYEQYF. CDR3 coding DNA: TGCGCCAGCAAAGACCCCCAGGCATACGAGCAGTACTTC.

This sequence joins TRBV4-3 and TRBJ1-2; D call uncertain. The CDR3 contains 17 residues. The V and J ends lost 2 bases and 4 bases respectively, with 20 bases between them. Germline CDR1 and CDR2: LGHNA and YSLEER. DNA of the CDR3: TGCGCCAGCAGCCAATATAAATACGGCTACCTGGGCTATGGCTACACCTTC. Amino acids: CASSQYKYGYLGYGYTF.

The chain has TRBV11-2 and TRBJ2-7; tentatively, D is TRBD2 (6 bases). Germline-derived CDR1 and CDR2 are SGHAT and FQNNGV. V gave up 1 base and J gave up 2 bases, with 9 bases separating them. The CDR3 has 14 amino acids. The CDR3 protein is CASSLGDFPYEQYF. CDR3 bases: TGTGCCAGCAGCTTAGGGGACTTTCCCTACGAGCAGTACTTC.

This chain joins TRBV4-1 and TRBJ2-1; D might be TRBD1 or TRBD2, each matching 5 bases. In germline, CDR1 is MGHRA, CDR2 YSYEKL. With 1 base removed from V and 8 bases from J, the gap between germline ends came to 18 bases. The CDR3 length is 16 residues. CDR3 nucleotides: TGCGCCAGCAGCCAAGGCCCGGGACCCCCACGGGATGAGCAGTTCTTC. It encodes CASSQGPGPPRDEQFF.

The rearrangement uses TRBV6-5 and TRBJ2-1, with a weak D call TRBD1 (5 bases). V was cut by 3 bases and J by 8 bases, with 17 bases left in between. Germline CDR1 reads MNHEY; CDR2 reads SVGAGI. The CDR3 is 15 residues long. CDR3 coding DNA: TGTGCCAGCAGTTATTCCACCCAGGGTAGGGATGAGCAGTTCTTC. It encodes CASSYSTQGRDEQFF.

This chain links TRBV4-1 with TRBJ2-7; 9 bases are shared with TRBD1. The CDR3 sequence is 14 residues long. V dropped 3 bases and J dropped 5; count of bases not matched to a gene: 5. Germline values: CDR1 MGHRA, CDR2 YSYEKL. The CDR3 region is CASSQGTGYNEQYF. The CDR3 nucleotides read TGCGCCAGCAGCCAGGGGACAGGGTACAACGAGCAGTACTTC.

The DNA of the CDR3 is TGTGCCAGCAGCTTTCAGGGGGAAGCCAAAAACATTCAGTACTTC. It yields the protein CASSFQGEAKNIQYF. This sequence joins TRBV5-6 and TRBJ2-4; 7 bases match TRBD1. Per germline, CDR1 SGHDT and CDR2 YYEEEE. J lost 0 bases, V lost 2 bases, and 2 bases had no gene match. The CDR3 extends over 15 amino acids.

The chain has TRBV7-9 and TRBJ1-2; D is undetermined. The CDR3 has 18 residues. Trimming cost V 2 bases and J 1 base, with 20 bases left between them. Germline CDR1 reads SEHNR; CDR2 reads FQNEAQ (reference sequence). The CDR3 is CASSLSSWAPEHNYGYTF. CDR3 nucleotide sequence: TGTGCCAGCAGCTTATCGTCTTGGGCACCGGAACATAACTATGGCTACACCTTC. Full variable domain (remainder filled in from reference TRBV7-9 and TRBJ1-2): DTGVSQNPRHKITKRGQNVTFRCDPISEHNRLYWYRQTLGQGPEFLTYFQNEAQLEKSRLLSDRFSAERPKGSFSTLEIQRTEQGDSAMYLCASSLSSWAPEHNYGYTFGSGTRLTVV.

This rearrangement joins TRBV6-6 to TRBJ2-1; 9 nucleotides line up with TRBD2. This CDR3 is built from 14 residues. Germline V gives CDR1 MNHNY, CDR2 SVGAGI (reference sequence). V lost 4 bases to trimming and J lost 9 bases; unmatched junction nucleotides: 7. This CDR3 reads CASSLAGADGEQFF. CDR3 DNA: TGTGCCAGCAGTTTAGCGGGAGCGGACGGTGAGCAGTTCTTC.

Note on this clone: Additional DNA sequences in this sample encode the identical CDR3. This chain links TRBV28 with TRBJ2-7; D is unresolved. This CDR3 comprises 11 residues. Germline V lookup: CDR1 MDHEN, CDR2 SYDVKM. V was trimmed by 6 bases and J by 2 bases, leaving 5 bases between them. The CDR3 nucleotides read TGTGCCAGCAGCCGCCCCTACGAGCAGTACTTC. Amino acids: CASSRPYEQYF.

In this sample, this clone turned up a few times. The rearrangement uses TRBV7-9 and TRBJ1-6; 7 positions agree with TRBD1. CDR3 length: 14 residues. Trimming at V came to 2 bases and at J to 13 bases, leaving 8 bases not matched to a gene. The germline V gene encodes CDR1 SEHNR and CDR2 FQNEAQ (reference sequence). The CDR3 sequence is CASSLTTGFRPLHF. In DNA form, the CDR3 reads TGTGCCAGCAGCTTAACGACAGGGTTCAGGCCCCTCCACTTT.

The V call is TRBV14, the J call TRBJ1-1; no clear D gene. The ends were cut back, 1 base at V and 1 base at J, with 13 bases in the middle. This CDR3 spans 16 amino acids. In germline, CDR1 is SGHDN, CDR2 FVKESK. Here the CDR3 DNA reads TGTGCCAGCAGCCAAGGTCCCGGGCTCCCGAACACTGAAGCTTTCTTT. Amino acids: CASSQGPGLPNTEAFF.

The chain uses TRBV9 and TRBJ1-1; D not resolved. There are 14 residues in the CDR3. The germline V gene has CDR1 SGDLS and CDR2 YYNGEE. The V end was cut by 3 bases, the J end by 0 bases, with 9 bases between. The CDR3 protein is CASSDLSVNTEAFF. As DNA, the CDR3 is TGTGCCAGCAGCGATCTCTCGGTGAACACTGAAGCTTTCTTT.

The chain uses TRBV13 and TRBJ2-7; D tentatively reads TRBD1 or TRBD2 (5 bases each). Germline-derived CDR1 and CDR2 are PRHDT and FYEKMQ (reference sequence). Trimming removed 5 bases at V and 5 bases at J, with 16 bases between. The CDR3 totals 14 residues. The chain's CDR3 is CASSPGTADNEQYF. The CDR3 nucleotides are TGTGCCAGCAGCCCGGGGACGGCTGACAACGAGCAGTACTTC.

A remark on this clone: The germline gene is not matched at one end of the junction; a read error may be the cause. This sequence joins TRBV4-1 and TRBJ2-3, with D perhaps assigned TRBD1 or TRBD2 (5 bases each). CDR3 length: 16 residues. Germline CDR1 and CDR2: MGHRA and YSYEKL. As DNA, the CDR3 is TGTGCCAGCAGCCAACGAGGGGTGGCTCACACAGATACGCAGTATTTT. Translating gives CASSQRGVAHTDTQYF.

The chain uses TRBV7-9 and TRBJ1-4, with D unclear. The CDR3 loop spans 16 amino acids. In germline, CDR1 is SEHNR, CDR2 FQNEAQ (reference sequence). The ends were cut back, 4 bases at V and 5 bases at J, with 17 bases in the middle. The CDR3 coding sequence is TGTGCCAGCAGCTCTAGGGTGTTACGAGCAAATGAAAAACTGTTTTTT. Translated, it gives CASSSRVLRANEKLFF.